This TCR beta chain was documented in a study of CD8+ T cells in alopecia areata. Regarding the study as a whole: Sequencing of scalp samples also includes resident alphabeta T cells from normal skin.

V lost 2 bases to trimming and J lost 2 bases; unmatched junction nucleotides: 4. Germline CDR1 reads LGHNA; CDR2 reads YNLKQL (reference sequence). The CDR3 consists of 16 residues. Concerning this clone itself: The antigen remains unidentified. Germline and genes here are mouse. Sequencing ends 4 residues short of the CDR3 end; the germline J gene provides the rest.

Sorting of pooled cutaneous lymph node cells was based on CD4, CD8alpha, NKG2D, NKG2ACE and other markers. Extracted from the samples, RNA was reverse transcribed into cDNA to serve as the sequencing template. Generated by immunoSEQ multiplex PCR, the TCRdb table keeps only in-frame clones and is missing some. This sample has under 350,000 clones, each found more than once. This sequence originates from a C3H/HeJ mouse with alopecia areata. The mice in this strain carry MHC haplotype H2-k. This chain links TRBV5 with TRBJ2-1; 9 bases map to TRBD2. Sequenced material: CD4+ T cells sorted from a lymph node. CDR3 sequence reads: CASSQLRDWDYAEQFF. The sequenced part of the CDR3 DNA is TGTGCCAGCAGCCAACTCCGGGACTGGGACTATGCT.